This T cell receptor beta chain was documented in a study of T cell responses to AZD1222 COVID-19 vaccine. Study-wide points: White British donors predominated, females outnumbered males, and clonal diversity was possibly underestimated.

This table comes from immunoSEQ multiplex PCR, and its TCRdb copy is limited to in-frame clones, with some not included. The table shows roughly 140,000 clones, with over 75% occurring only once. With regard to this clone: What it binds is unknown.

This sample comprised peripheral blood, obtained on day 0 of AZD1222 vaccination. This receptor was taken from an adult in good health.

The CDR3 protein is CASRFLNSPLHF. In DNA, the CDR3 is TGTGCCAGCAGATTCCTGAATTCACCCCTCCACTTT. V and J are TRBV12-3 or TRBV12-4 and TRBJ1-6; D unclear. The CDR3 runs to 12 residues. V shed 6 bases and J shed 7 bases, with 7 bases lying between them.